This T cell receptor beta chain was sequenced in a study of blood T cell repertoires in COVID-19 (TCRdb year 2020). Concerning the study at large: The collaborator samples originated in the United States, Italy and Spain and spanned the acute and convalescent phases of COVID-19. The prospective study material was composed of cDNA or gDNA derived from T cells, B-cell-depleted T cells, or PBMCs. Deeply sampled blood TCRbeta repertoires from subjects exposed to, actively infected with, or recovered from COVID-19 were included in the dataset. The repertoires were released in a freely available public database intended as a resource for research on the immune response to SARS-CoV-2. Samples came from the ongoing ImmuneRACE study (first 160 participants) plus 1,254 subjects from 6 global collaborators. The sample metadata nearly always contained a de-identified subject ID, COVID-19 status, age in years and sex. HLA class I and class II types, where available, came from metadata supplied by the sample provider rather than from assay-based typing.

TCRbeta CDR3 regions were amplified from genomic DNA by means of the immunoSEQ Assay, a bias-controlled multiplex PCR. Regarding the original processing steps: The number of nucleated cells in each sample was estimated by amplification of reference gene primers within the assay. To quantify the absolute abundance of each unique TCRbeta CDR3 rearrangement, sequence reads were collapsed and filtered. For each sample, productive Simpson clonality was calculated as the square root of Simpson's diversity index across productive rearrangements. TCRdb carries this immuneACCESS record with in-frame sequences only. Its versions omit some clonotypes, under half of them owing to an unresolved V gene in the studies checked, with the rest unexplained. The DNA was the basis for D and trimming; V, J and clone size are from that table. Counted in this sample were around 250,000 clones; roughly four fifths of them appeared once. About 4.2% of the sample belongs to the ten largest clones.

Sequences SGDLS (CDR1) and YYNGEE (CDR2) are obtained from the germline V gene. Deletion took 0 bases off V and 3 bases off J, with a span of 13 bases between the germline ends. From the cysteine through the phenylalanine, the CDR3 covers 16 amino acids. Only the CDR3 region is kept as DNA, spanning 48 bases read in frame from base 1. General conclusions and limits of the study: How much clinical and demographic metadata was included differed by source and by participant, and the metadata was provided uncurated.

Points on this clone: The antigen this receptor binds is unknown. One base away there is no much larger clone; base qualities are not given.

The collaborating institutions used their own protocols to collect whole blood in K2EDTA tubes. Collaborator samples were shipped for TCRbeta analysis as frozen whole blood, isolated PBMCs, or DNA extracted from either sample type. This sequence uses TRBV9 and TRBJ1-5, and the D gene may be TRBD1, 5 bases matching. The clonotype comes from a man aged 45-65 years with active or convalescent COVID-19. Input material: peripheral blood. DNA sequence: TGTGCCAGCAGCGTAGATCCAGACAGAAACAATCAGCCCCAGCATTTT. This encodes CASSVDPDRNNQPQHF. With the rest looked up from the reference TRBV9 and TRBJ1-5 genes rather than sequenced, the full variable domain is DSGVTQTPKHLITATGQRVTLRCSPRSGDLSVYWYQQSLDQGLQFLIQYYNGEERAKGNILERFSAQQFPDLHSELNLSSLELGDSALYFCASSVDPDRNNQPQHFGDGTRLSIL.